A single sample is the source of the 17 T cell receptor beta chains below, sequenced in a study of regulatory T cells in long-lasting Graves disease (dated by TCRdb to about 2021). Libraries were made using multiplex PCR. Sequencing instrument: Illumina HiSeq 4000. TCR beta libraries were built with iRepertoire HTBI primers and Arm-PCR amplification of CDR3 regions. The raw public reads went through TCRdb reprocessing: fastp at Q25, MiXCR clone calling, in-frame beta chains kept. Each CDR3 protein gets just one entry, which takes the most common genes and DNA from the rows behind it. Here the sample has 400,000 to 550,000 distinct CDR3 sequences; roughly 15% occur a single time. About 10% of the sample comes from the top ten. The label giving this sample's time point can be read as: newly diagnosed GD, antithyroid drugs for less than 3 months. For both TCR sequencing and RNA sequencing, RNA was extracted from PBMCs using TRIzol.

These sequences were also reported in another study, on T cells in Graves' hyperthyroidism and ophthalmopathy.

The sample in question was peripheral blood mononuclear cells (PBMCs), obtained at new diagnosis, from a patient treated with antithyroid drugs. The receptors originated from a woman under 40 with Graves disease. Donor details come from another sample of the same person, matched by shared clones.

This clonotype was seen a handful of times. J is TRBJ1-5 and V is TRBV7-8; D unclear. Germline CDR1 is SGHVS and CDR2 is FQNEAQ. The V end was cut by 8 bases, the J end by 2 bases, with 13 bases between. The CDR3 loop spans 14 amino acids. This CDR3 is CASGLREGNQPQHF. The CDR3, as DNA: TGTGCCAGCGGCCTAAGAGAGGGCAATCAGCCCCAGCATTTT.

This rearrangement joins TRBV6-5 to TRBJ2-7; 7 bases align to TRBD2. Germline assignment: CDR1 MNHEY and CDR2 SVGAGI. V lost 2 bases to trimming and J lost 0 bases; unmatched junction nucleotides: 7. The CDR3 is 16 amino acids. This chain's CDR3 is CASSYKDKRDSYEQYF. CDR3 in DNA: TGTGCCAGCAGTTACAAGGATAAGCGGGACTCCTACGAGCAGTACTTC.

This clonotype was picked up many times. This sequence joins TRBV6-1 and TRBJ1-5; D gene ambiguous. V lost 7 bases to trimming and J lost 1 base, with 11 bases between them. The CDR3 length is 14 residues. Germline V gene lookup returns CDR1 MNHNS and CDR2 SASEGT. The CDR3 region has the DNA TGTGCCAGCACCCAGGAGGACAGCAATCAGCCCCAGCATTTT. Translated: CASTQEDSNQPQHF.

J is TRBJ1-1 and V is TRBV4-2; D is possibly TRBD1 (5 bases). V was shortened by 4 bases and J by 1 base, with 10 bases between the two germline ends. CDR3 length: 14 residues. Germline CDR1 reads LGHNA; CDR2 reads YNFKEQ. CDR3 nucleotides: TGTGCCAGCAGCCCCGACAGACGGAACACTGAAGCTTTCTTT. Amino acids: CASSPDRRNTEAFF.

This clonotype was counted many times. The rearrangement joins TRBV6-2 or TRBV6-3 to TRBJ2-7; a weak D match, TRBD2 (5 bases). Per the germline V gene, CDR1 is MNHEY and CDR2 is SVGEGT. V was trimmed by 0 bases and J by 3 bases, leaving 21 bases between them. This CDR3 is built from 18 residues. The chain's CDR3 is CASSYSRLGVRSNYEQYF. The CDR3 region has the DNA TGTGCCAGCAGTTACTCTCGCCTCGGGGTAAGGTCCAACTACGAGCAGTACTTC.

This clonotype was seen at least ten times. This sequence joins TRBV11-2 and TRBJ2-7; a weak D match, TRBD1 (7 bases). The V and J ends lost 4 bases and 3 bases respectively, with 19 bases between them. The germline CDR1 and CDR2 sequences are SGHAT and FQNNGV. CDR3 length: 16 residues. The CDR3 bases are TGTGCCAGCAGCTCAACGGCAGGGGGGCAGATCTACGAGCAGTACTTC. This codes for CASSSTAGGQIYEQYF.

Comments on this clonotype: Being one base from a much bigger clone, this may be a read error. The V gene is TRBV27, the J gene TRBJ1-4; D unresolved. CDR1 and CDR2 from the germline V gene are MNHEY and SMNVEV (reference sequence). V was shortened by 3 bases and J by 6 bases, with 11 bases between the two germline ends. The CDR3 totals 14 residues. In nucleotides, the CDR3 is TGTGCCAGCAGTTTGGGTTTATCTGATGAAAAACTGTTTTTT. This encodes CASSLGLSDEKLFF.

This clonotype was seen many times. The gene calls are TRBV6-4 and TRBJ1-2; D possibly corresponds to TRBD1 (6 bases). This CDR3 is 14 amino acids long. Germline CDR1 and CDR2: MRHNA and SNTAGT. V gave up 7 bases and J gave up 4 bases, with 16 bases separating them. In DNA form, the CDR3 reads TGTGCCAGCACTCCGGACAGCACGGGCTATGGCTACACCTTC. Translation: CASTPDSTGYGYTF.

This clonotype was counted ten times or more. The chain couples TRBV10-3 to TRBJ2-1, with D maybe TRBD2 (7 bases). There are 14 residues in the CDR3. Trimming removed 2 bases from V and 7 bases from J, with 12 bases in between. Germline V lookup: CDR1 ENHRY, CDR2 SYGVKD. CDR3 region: CAISEERGGNEQFF. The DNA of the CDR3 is TGTGCCATCAGTGAGGAGAGGGGGGGGAATGAGCAGTTCTTC.

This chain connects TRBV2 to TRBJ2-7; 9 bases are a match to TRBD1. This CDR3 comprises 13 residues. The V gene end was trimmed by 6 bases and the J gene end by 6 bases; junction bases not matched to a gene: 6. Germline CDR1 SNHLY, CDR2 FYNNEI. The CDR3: CASSGDRGGEQYF. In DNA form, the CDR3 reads TGTGCCAGCAGCGGTGACAGGGGGGGCGAGCAGTACTTC.

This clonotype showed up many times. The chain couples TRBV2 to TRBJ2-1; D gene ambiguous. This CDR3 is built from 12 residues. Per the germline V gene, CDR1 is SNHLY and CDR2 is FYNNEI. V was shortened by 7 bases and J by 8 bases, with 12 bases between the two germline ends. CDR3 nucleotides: TGTGCCAGCAAAGGAGAAGGTTATGAGCAGTTCTTC. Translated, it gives CASKGEGYEQFF.

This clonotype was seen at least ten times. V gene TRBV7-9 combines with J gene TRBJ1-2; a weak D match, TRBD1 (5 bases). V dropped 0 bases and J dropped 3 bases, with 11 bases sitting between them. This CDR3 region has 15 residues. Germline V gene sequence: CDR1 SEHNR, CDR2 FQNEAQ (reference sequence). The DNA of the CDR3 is TGTGCCAGCAGCTTAGCGCGCGGGGCATACTATGGCTACACCTTC. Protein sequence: CASSLARGAYYGYTF.

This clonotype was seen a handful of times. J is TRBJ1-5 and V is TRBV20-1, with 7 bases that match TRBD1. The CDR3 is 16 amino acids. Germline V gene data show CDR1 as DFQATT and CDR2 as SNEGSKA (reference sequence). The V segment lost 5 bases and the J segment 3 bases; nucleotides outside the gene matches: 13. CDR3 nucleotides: TGCAGTGCTTTGGGGCTCGCGGAGGGGGCCAATCAGCCCCAGCATTTT. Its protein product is CSALGLAEGANQPQHF.

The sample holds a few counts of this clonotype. The CDR3, as DNA: TGCAGTGCTACCCGGATTCAGGGCGGAAAACTGTTTTTT. It codes for CSATRIQGGKLFF. The chain employs TRBV20-1 and TRBJ1-4, with D perhaps matching TRBD1 (5 bases). The CDR3 loop spans 13 amino acids. Between the trimmed V and J ends, which lost 4 bases and 10 bases, there was a span of 16 bases. Germline loops: CDR1 DFQATT, CDR2 SNEGSKA (reference sequence).

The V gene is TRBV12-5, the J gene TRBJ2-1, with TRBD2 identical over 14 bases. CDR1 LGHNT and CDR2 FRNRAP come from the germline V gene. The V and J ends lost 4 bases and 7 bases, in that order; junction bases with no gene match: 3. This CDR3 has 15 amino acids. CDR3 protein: CASGYGTSGSNEQFF. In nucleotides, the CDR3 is TGTGCTAGTGGTTACGGGACTAGCGGGAGTAATGAGCAGTTCTTC.

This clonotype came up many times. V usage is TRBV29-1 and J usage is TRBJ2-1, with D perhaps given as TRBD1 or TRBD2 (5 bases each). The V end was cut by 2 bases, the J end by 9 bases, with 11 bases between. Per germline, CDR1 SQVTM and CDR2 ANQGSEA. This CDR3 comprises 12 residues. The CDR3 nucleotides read TGCAGCGTTGAATCGGGGCAAGGTGAGCAGTTCTTC. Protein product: CSVESGQGEQFF.

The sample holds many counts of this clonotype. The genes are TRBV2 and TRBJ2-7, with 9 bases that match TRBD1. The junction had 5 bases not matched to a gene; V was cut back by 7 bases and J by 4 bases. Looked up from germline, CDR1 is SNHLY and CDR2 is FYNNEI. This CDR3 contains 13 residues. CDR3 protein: CASTRTGEYEQYF. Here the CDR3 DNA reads TGTGCCAGCACCCGGACAGGGGAGTACGAGCAGTACTTC.